A selection of T cell receptor beta chains follows, all from one sample in a study of sequential checkpoint blockade in melanoma. TCRdb's copy holds only in-frame clones and misses some; the assay was immunoSEQ multiplex PCR. The repertoire holds 2,500 to 3,000 clones, with roughly a fifth as singletons. This specimen was tumor tissue (inferred from file names), taken from a patient given nivolumab and ipilimumab in sequence. The receptors come from a human donor with melanoma. CDR3s include the opening cysteine and the closing phenylalanine or tryptophan.

V	CDR3
TRBV18	CASSPGTGVSEAFF
TRBV18	CASSSGTANTGELFF
TRBV11-3	CASSSVGLNTEAFF
TRBV6-7	CASSEWAEAFF
TRBV10-2	CASNPRFQTGSYEQYF
TRBV6-8	CASSTTGAQPQHF
TRBV6-8	CASSGQTGGALGYTF
TRBV28	CASSLLGTLNTGELFF
TRBV6-8	CATNHGTQISYEQYF
TRBV19	CASSRGLDIQYF
TRBV18	CASSPRDSPYNEQFF
TRBV4-1	CASTNVVAPFNTEAFF
TRBV11-3	CASTGQRANYGYTF
TRBV19	CASSTGGDLHEQYF
TRBV29-1	CSVRTGAINQPQHF
TRBV5-1	CASSLVDRVSGELFF
TRBV11-3	CASSLKTSGGSGELFF
TRBV19	CASSPVGGRWVSAEAFF
TRBV19	CASSFTITDTQYF
TRBV18	CASSPGQGAAKNIQYF
TRBV28	CASSPPGQGAVEKLFF
TRBV10-3	CAISESLSGPVMNTEAFF
TRBV6-8	CASSYAGVVENEQFF
TRBV7-4	CASQATLGTTQYF
TRBV11-3	CASSIRDRGPNEQFF
TRBV19	CASSRGQLNYGYTF
TRBV19	CASTPGGGRDSNQPQHF
TRBV11-3	CASSSTALSYEQYF
TRBV11-3	CASSPLGGPQETQYF
TRBV9	CASSVDGWDTGELFF
TRBV11-3	CASSQDTSTDTQYF
TRBV9	CASSVDPKSGQPQHF
TRBV11-3	CASSRTKGEEKLFF
TRBV11-3	CASSLATGGSSGYTF
TRBV11-3	CASSLFWGRYEQYF
TRBV11-3	CASSLQFREDDGYTF
TRBV19	CASSMGGGAHEQFF
TRBV19	CASSTTGGGRQPQHF
TRBV11-3	CASSPGWYRDTEAFF
TRBV11-3	CASSLGQGSLDGYTF
TRBV14	CASSRAFQGQGRTDTQYF
TRBV6-8	CASSYGTSGSPYEQYF
TRBV11-3	CASSLRTGGSTANEQFF
TRBV11-3	CASSLGPGQGYNEQFF
TRBV28	CASSSQAGGKTGELFF
TRBV7-1	CASSQGLSYEQYF
TRBV11-3	CASSSTSLSSGYTF
TRBV6-8	CASSYSVNQPQHF
TRBV6-8	CASSYGQGGIPGREKLFF
TRBV28	CASSPMGPIYEQYF
TRBV6-8	CASSPTGGLYEQYF
TRBV14	CASSQDTVYKQFF
TRBV11-3	CASSLGTSVDEQFF
TRBV5-1	CASSWHRAYGELFF
TRBV11-3	CASGFAPPQETQYF
TRBV7-1	CASSFPGGDGQFF
TRBV30	CAWSVTGGASNYGYTF
TRBV19	CASHRQGQDEQYF
TRBV6-8	CASTTGGGGGFLNTEAFF